Sequencing of this T cell receptor (beta chain) was carried out in a study of blood T cell repertoires in COVID-19. The V gene end was trimmed by 1 base and the J gene end by 10 bases; junction bases not matched to a gene: 5. The germline V gene encodes CDR1 SGHTA and CDR2 FQGNSA. This CDR3 region has 13 residues. The data were produced by immunoSEQ multiplex PCR, yet TCRdb's version contains in-frame clones alone and is incomplete. This sample has roughly 300,000 clones; approximately 92% occur once, and the top ten carry roughly 7.3%. The sequence was obtained from a woman aged 25-40 years with COVID-19, enrolled during active disease. Sequenced input: peripheral blood. V gene TRBV7-2 combines with J gene TRBJ1-1; TRBD1 matches 8 bases. CDR3 DNA sequence: TGTGCCAGCAGCTTAGTAATCAGGGGGCCAGCTTTCTTT. Translation gives CASSLVIRGPAFF.